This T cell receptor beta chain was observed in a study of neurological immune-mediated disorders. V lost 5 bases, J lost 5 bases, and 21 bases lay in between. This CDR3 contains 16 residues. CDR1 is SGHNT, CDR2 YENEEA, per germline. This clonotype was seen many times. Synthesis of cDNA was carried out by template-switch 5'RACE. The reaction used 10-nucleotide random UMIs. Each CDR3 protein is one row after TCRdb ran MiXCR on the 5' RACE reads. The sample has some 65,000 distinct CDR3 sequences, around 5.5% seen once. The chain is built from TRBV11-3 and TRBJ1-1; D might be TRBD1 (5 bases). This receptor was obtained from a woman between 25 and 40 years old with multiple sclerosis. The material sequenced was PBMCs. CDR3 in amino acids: CASSPRTRSQGTEAFF. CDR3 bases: TGTGCCAGCAGCCCTCGGACAAGGTCCCAGGGTACTGAAGCTTTCTTT.